This TCR beta chain is drawn from a study of blood T cell repertoires in COVID-19. The assay was immunoSEQ multiplex PCR, and TCRdb's table has in-frame clones only and misses some. Of approximately 150,000 clones in the sample, roughly 82% were seen once. The CDR3 runs to 16 residues. J is TRBJ1-2 and V is TRBV21-1; the DNA was not compared with TRBD1, the D call given in the table. TRBV21-1 is a known pseudogene. The receptor was derived from a woman between 45 and 60 years old in a cohort sampled during active or convalescent COVID-19. Sequenced sample: peripheral blood. CDR3 amino acids: CASSKATGAENYGYTF. CDR3 in DNA: TGTGCCAGCAGCAAAGCGACAGGGGCGGAAAACTATGGCTACACCTTC.